This TCR beta chain was identified in a study of T cells of healthy individuals (dated by TCRdb to 2017 to 2018). A note on this clonotype: Its antigen target is currently unknown. The sample holds no much larger clone one base away, and base qualities are not on file.

The CDR3 sequence holds 14 residues, the cysteine and phenylalanine included. The read is trimmed to its CDR3 DNA, 42 bases read in frame from base 1. Trimming leaves V shorter by 6 bases and J shorter by 4 bases, with the junction holding 7 bases beyond the gene matches. The germline V gene (reference sequence) sets CDR1 to DFQATT and CDR2 to SNEGSKA. Libraries were built with 5' RACE. The run used an Illumina MiSeq. In-frame beta chains were kept once TCRdb had trimmed the public reads at Q25 with fastp and called clones with MiXCR. Rows merge per CDR3 protein into single entries with the most common DNA and genes. The sample table contains about 57,000 distinct CDR3 sequences; only one count was recorded for 15% to 20% of them. Approximately 4.8% of the sample lies in the top ten.

The chain was built from TRBV20-1 and TRBJ2-3, with TRBD2 identical over 10 junction bases. The source is a human donor in good health. At the DNA level, the sequence is TGCAGTGCCCCGAGCGGGAGGGTGGCAGATACGCAGTATTTT. It translates as CSAPSGRVADTQYF.